This entry is about one T cell receptor (beta chain). Its antigen is as yet unknown. This entry is derived from a study of vaccination and CD4 T cells after COVID-19. Study context: Recovered-phase convalescent patients showed SARS-CoV-2 positivity by nasal swab PCR; nine were mild, one severe. Median time from second vaccine dose to sampling was roughly 65 days (14 to 241).

The V end was cut by 5 bases, the J end by 5 bases, with 9 bases between. CDR1 is SGHAT, CDR2 FQDESV, per germline (reference sequence). CDR3 length equals 13 residues. Treatment reported: roughly 10-day PBMC culture with coronavirus spike peptide pools or control peptides (ViraFEST assay). Peptide pools at around 9.1 ug/ml, together with 7.5 to 10 IU/ml IL-2, were added to cultures of more than 1.5 million PBMCs per well. Oncomine TCR Beta short-read sequencing was applied to DNA from cultured CD4+ T cells. TCRdb analysed the PCR reads with MiXCR anew, one entry per CDR3 protein. The table records approximately 23,000 distinct CDR3 sequences, around a third of them present only once.

The sequence was obtained from a human donor with COVID-19. The chain has TRBV11-1 and TRBJ2-2, with D unresolved. Sequencing was done on a sample of cultured CD4+ T cells from blood. DNA of the CDR3: TGTGCCAGCAGCCCCGGACCTACCGGGGAGCTGTTTTTT. It specifies CASSPGPTGELFF.